This T cell receptor beta chain was profiled in a study of CD8 T cells in ankylosing spondylitis (dated by TCRdb to between 2016 and 2019). Notes on the research overall: The study set out to find disease-linked TCR variants by profiling T cell receptor beta repertoires in ankylosing spondylitis patients and healthy donors. The full study cohort was made up of about 25 ankylosing spondylitis patients and roughly 100 healthy donors. Peripheral blood samples were taken, and synovial fluid was additionally collected from ankylosing spondylitis patients.

CDR1 and CDR2, looked up from the germline V gene, are SQVTM and ANQGSEA. V is cut by 2 bases and J by 5 bases, and the space between the germline ends is 6 bases. The CDR3 runs 11 amino acids, cysteine and phenylalanine included. CDR3 DNA only is kept here, 33 bases in frame from base 1. Summary of the overall study and its limitations: In peripheral blood, the disease-linked clones were found at relatively low frequencies and had a CD8+ phenotype. A TCR beta motif made up of 7 to 9 highly homologous amino acid variants appeared to be characteristic of blood from ankylosing spondylitis patients. The disease-linked clones were reported as significantly enriched in matched synovial fluid samples from ankylosing spondylitis patients. Some TCR beta motif variants had previously been reported in synovial fluid and blood of reactive arthritis patients, which suggested common disease-initiation mechanisms.

Sequenced using an Illumina HiSeq 2500. Quantitative 5'-RACE with molecular barcodes was the method used to prepare the TCR beta libraries. The paper's processing steps were these. A new computational method, built on a probabilistic model of VDJ rearrangement, was used to identify disease-linked TCR variants. In TCRdb, the public reads were trimmed at Q25 with fastp and aligned with MiXCR, with productive beta chains retained. Each record represents a unique CDR3 protein, reported with the most common genes and DNA among its rows. In this record, the V and J calls reflect TCRdb's handling and not the investigators' own analysis. The sample table records 250,000 to 350,000 distinct CDR3 sequences; roughly 20% of these occur just once. The ten top clones hold 3.5% of the sample. At least ten counts were recorded for this clonotype. It lacks a known antigen. No base-level quality is on record; no much larger clone is a single base apart.

What was sequenced was blood, either unsorted or a sorted T cell fraction (not recorded which). The source of this sequence is a female donor with ankylosing spondylitis or in good health (not recorded which). The sequence joins TRBV29-1 to TRBJ2-5, with no confident D gene call. In nucleotides, the sequence is TGCAGCGTTGAAAGGGTGGAGACCCAGTACTTC. This yields the protein CSVERVETQYF.